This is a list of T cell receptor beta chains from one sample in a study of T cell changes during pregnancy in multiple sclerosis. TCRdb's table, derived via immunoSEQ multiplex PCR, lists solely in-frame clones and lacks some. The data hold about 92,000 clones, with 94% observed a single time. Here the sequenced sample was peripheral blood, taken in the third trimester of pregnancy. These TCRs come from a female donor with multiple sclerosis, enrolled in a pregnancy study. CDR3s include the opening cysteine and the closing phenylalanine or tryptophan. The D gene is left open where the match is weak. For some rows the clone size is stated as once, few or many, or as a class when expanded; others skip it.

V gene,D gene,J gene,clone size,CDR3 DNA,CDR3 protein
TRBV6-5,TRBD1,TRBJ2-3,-,TGTGCCAGCAGCCGGACAGGGAGCACAGATACGCAGTATTTT,CASSRTGSTDTQYF
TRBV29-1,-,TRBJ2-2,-,TGCAGCGTTTGGGACTTAAACACCGGGGAGCTGTTTTTT,CSVWDLNTGELFF
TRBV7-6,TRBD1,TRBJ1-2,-,TGTGCCAGCAGCTTAGGGACAGGGGACGGCTACACCTTC,CASSLGTGDGYTF
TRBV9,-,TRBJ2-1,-,TGTGCCAGCGGCCCCCTGACTGGTTACTCCTACAATGAGCAGTTCTTC,CASGPLTGYSYNEQFF
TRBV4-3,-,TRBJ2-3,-,TGCGCCAGCAGCACCCGACTAGACAGCACAGATACGCAGTATTTT,CASSTRLDSTDTQYF
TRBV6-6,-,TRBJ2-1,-,TGTGCCAGCAGTTACCAGGAGGACAATGAGCAGTTCTTC,CASSYQEDNEQFF
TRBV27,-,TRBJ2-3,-,TGTGCCAGCAGTTTCTCCGCAGATACGCAGTATTTT,CASSFSADTQYF
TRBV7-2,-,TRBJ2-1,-,TGTGCCAGCAGCTCACCGGGATCCCAACGGTTTTTGCAGTTCTTC,CASSSPGSQRFLQFF
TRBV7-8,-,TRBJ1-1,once,TGTGCCAGCAGCTTGGACAGAGATGCTTTCTTT,CASSLDRDAFF
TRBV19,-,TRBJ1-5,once,TGTGCCAGTAGTCCACCGAGGGTAGTGTATCAGCCCCAGCATTTT,CASSPPRVVYQPQHF
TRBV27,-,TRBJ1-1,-,TGTGCCAGCAGTTTGACGAGCGAAGGGGCCTCTGAAGCTTTCTTT,CASSLTSEGASEAFF
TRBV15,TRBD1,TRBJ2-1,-,TGTGCCACCAGCACCGCTGGGACAGGGGACAATGAGCAGTTCTTC,CATSTAGTGDNEQFF
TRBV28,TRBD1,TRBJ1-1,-,TGTGCCAGCAGTTTACTGGACAGGGTGAACACTGAAGCTTTCTTT,CASSLLDRVNTEAFF
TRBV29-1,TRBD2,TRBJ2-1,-,TGCAGCGTTGGGTTAGCGGGAGGCCCCAGCTCCTACAATGAGCAGTTCTTC,CSVGLAGGPSSYNEQFF
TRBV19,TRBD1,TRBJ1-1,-,TGTGCCAGTAGTATTATGTCAGGGGGCTCGACTGAAGCTTTCTTT,CASSIMSGGSTEAFF
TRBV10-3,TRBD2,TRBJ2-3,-,TGTGCCATCAGTGGATCAGGACTAGGGGCGGATACGCAGTATTTT,CAISGSGLGADTQYF
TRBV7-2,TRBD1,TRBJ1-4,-,TGTGCCAGCAGCCGGGACAGGGTTGAAAAACTGTTTTTT,CASSRDRVEKLFF
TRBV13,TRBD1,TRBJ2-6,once,TGTGCCAGCAGCCTACGACAGGGGGTGAGTTCTGGGGCCAACGTCCTGACTTTC,CASSLRQGVSSGANVLTF
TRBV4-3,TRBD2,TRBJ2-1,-,TGCGCCAGCAGCCAAGAATGGAATCCGGGGCTAGCGGGAGTGTCCAATGAGCAGTTCTTC,CASSQEWNPGLAGVSNEQFF
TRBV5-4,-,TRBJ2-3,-,TGTGCCAGCAGCTTTCCGATCGGGGGAACAGATACGCAGTATTTT,CASSFPIGGTDTQYF
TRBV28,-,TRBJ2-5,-,TGTGCCAGCAGTTTCGATTTGGGGGCCGGGACCCAGTACTTC,CASSFDLGAGTQYF
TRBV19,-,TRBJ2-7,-,TGTGCCAGTAGTGCCGCCCTGGGGGGTTCCTACGAGCAGTACTTC,CASSAALGGSYEQYF
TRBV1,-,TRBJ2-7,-,TGCACCAGCAGCCCCGGGACTAGCGGACCCTACGAGCAGTACTTC,CTSSPGTSGPYEQYF
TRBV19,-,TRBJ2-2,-,TGTGCCAGTAGCCCTGCTAGCCCCGGGGAGCTGTTTTTT,CASSPASPGELFF
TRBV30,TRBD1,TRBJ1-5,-,TGTGCCTGGAGTCAGGGGGTGGGTCAGCCCCAGCATTTT,CAWSQGVGQPQHF
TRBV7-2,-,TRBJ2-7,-,TGTGCCAGCAGCCGGTTCTCCTACGAGCAGTACTTC,CASSRFSYEQYF
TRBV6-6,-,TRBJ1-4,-,TGTGCCAGCAGTTACGATCGGGGGGCAAAACTGTTTTTT,CASSYDRGAKLFF
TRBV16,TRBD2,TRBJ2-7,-,TGTGCCAGCAGCCAATCACTAATAGGACTAGCGGATCTCTACGAGCAGTACTTC,CASSQSLIGLADLYEQYF
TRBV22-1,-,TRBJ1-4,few,TGTCCTGGGAGAACTAAGGGGGAAGCTCATGAAAAACTGTTTTTT,CPGRTKGEAHEKLFF
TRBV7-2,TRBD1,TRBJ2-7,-,TGTGCCAGCAGCTTAAACAGGGGCCCAGACTACGAGCAGTACTTC,CASSLNRGPDYEQYF
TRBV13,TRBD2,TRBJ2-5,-,TGTGCCAGCAGGGCCCGGGGGGGCAAAGAGACCCAGTACTTC,CASRARGGKETQYF